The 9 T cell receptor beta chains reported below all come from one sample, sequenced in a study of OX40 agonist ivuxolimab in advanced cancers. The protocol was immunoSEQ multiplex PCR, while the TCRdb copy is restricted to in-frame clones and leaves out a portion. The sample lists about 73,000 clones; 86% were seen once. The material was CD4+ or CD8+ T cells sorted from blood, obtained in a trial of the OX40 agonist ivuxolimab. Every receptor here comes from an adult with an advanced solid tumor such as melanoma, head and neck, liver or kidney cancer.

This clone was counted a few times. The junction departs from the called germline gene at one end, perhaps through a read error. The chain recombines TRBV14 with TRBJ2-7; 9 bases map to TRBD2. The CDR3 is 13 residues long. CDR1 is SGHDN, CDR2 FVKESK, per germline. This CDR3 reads CASSAGGPNRMHF. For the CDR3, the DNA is TGTGCCAGCAGTGCGGGAGGGCCGAATCGCATGCACTTC.

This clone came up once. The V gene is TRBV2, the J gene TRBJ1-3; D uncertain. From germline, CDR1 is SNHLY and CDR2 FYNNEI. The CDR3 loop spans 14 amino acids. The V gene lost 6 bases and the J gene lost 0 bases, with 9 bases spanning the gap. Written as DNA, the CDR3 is TGTGCCAGCAGGGGAGGGAGCTCTGGAAACACCATATATTTT. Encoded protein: CASRGGSSGNTIYF.

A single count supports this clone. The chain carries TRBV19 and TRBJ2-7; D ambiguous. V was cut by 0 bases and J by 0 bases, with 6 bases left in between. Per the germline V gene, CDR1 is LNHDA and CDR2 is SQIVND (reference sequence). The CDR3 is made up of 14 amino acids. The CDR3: CASSIEAVSYEQYF. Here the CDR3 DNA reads TGTGCCAGTAGTATAGAAGCAGTCTCCTACGAGCAGTACTTC.

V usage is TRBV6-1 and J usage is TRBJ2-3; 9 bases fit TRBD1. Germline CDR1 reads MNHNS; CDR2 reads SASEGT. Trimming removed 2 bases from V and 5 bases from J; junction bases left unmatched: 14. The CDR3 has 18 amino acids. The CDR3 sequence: CASSELFAGQGRRDTQYF. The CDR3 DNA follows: TGTGCCAGCAGTGAATTGTTCGCGGGACAGGGTCGTAGAGATACGCAGTATTTT.

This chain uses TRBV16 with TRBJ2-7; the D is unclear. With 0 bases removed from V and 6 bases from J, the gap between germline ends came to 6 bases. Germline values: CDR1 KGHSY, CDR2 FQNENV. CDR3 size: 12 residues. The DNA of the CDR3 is TGTGCCAGCAGCCAATCGGCCCGCGAGCAGTACTTC. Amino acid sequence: CASSQSAREQYF. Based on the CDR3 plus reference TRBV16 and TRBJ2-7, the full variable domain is GEEVAQTPKHLVRGEGQKAKLYCAPIKGHSYVFWYQQVLKNEFKFLISFQNENVFDETGMPKERFSAKCLPNSPCSLEIQATKLEDSAVYFCASSQSAREQYFGPGTRLTVT.

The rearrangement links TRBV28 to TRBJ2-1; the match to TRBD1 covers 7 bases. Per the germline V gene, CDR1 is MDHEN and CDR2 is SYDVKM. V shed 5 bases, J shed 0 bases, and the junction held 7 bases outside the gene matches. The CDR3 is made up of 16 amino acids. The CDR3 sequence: CASSTRDRSSYNEQFF. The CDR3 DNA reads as TGTGCCAGCAGTACACGGGACAGAAGCTCCTACAATGAGCAGTTCTTC.

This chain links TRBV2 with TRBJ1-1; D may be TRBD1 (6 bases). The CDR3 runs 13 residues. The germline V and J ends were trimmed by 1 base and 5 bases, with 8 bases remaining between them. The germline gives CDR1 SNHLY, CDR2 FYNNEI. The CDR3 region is CASSEGGQTEAFF. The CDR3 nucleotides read TGTGCCAGCAGTGAAGGGGGGCAAACTGAAGCTTTCTTT.

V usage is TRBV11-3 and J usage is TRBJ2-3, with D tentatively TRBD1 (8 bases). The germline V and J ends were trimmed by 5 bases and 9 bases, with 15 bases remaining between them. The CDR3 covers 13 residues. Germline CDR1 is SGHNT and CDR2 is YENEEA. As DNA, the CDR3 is TGTGCCAGCAGCCCTCAACAGGGGGGGACGCAGTATTTT. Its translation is CASSPQQGGTQYF.

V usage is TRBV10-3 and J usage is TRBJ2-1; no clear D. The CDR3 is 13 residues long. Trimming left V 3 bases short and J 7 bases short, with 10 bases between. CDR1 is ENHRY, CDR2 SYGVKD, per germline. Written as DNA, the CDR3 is TGTGCCATCAGTGACCCCAGTCGGAATGAGCAGTTCTTC. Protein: CAISDPSRNEQFF.